Each of the 32 T cell receptor beta chains below was sequenced from the same sample in a study of multiple sclerosis patients with progressive multifocal leukoencephalopathy. Indicated time point: around 12 months of natalizumab therapy. The assay was immunoSEQ multiplex PCR, and TCRdb's table has in-frame clones only and misses some. This repertoire shows around 25,000 clones, approximately 90% found once; its top ten account for around 2.4%. The sequences come from PBMCs, collected from a patient treated with natalizumab. Every receptor here comes from a man under 40 with multiple sclerosis.

The rearrangement links TRBV21-1 to TRBJ2-5; the D call TRBD1 from the table was never checked on the DNA. The J call is in doubt because the DNA end fits TRBJ2-7 better. TRBV21-1 is listed as a pseudogene. There are 15 residues in the CDR3. This CDR3 reads CASRVHDGRGYEQYF. CDR3 nucleotide sequence: TGTGCCAGCAGGGTCCACGACGGCAGGGGATACGAGCAGTACTTC.

The rearrangement links TRBV5-1 to TRBJ2-2; possible D gene TRBD2, 6 bases. The V gene lost 0 bases and the J gene lost 4 bases, with 10 bases spanning the gap. This CDR3 has 15 residues. CDR1 is SGHRS, CDR2 YFSETQ, per germline. The DNA of the CDR3 is TGCGCCAGCAGCTTGGCTGGGGAGGTCACCGGGGAGCTGTTTTTT. Its protein is CASSLAGEVTGELFF.

This clone has just a few counts. This chain uses TRBV7-6 with TRBJ2-5, with 8 bases lining up with TRBD2. Germline CDR1 reads SGHVS; CDR2 reads FNYEAQ. This CDR3 has 14 residues. V shed 5 bases and J 4 bases; nucleotides not matched to a gene: 6. The CDR3: CASSTRGGSETQYF. For the CDR3, the DNA is TGTGCCAGCAGCACCCGGGGGGGGTCAGAGACCCAGTACTTC.

The V gene is TRBV4-1, the J gene TRBJ2-2, with D unresolved. The CDR3 extends over 14 amino acids. Trimming pared 5 bases from V and 0 bases from J, leaving 7 bases between. Germline V gene lookup returns CDR1 MGHRA and CDR2 YSYEKL. CDR3 DNA: TGCGCCAGCAGCACACCCGCGAACACCGGGGAGCTGTTTTTT. Its translation: CASSTPANTGELFF.

The chain combines TRBV14 with TRBJ2-1; 7 positions agree with TRBD2. Per germline, CDR1 SGHDN and CDR2 FVKESK. Germline trimming cut 0 bases from V and 4 bases from J; bases unmatched to any gene: 9. The CDR3 covers 17 residues. The CDR3 nucleotides are TGTGCCAGCAGCCAAGATTCTGGCGGGAGAGCTTACAATGAGCAGTTCTTC. It specifies CASSQDSGGRAYNEQFF. The variable domain in full, completed from reference TRBV14 and TRBJ2-1, reads EAGVTQFPSHSVIEKGQTVTLRCDPISGHDNLYWYRRVMGKEIKFLLHFVKESKQDESGMPNNRFLAERTGGTYSTLKVQPAELEDSGVYFCASSQDSGGRAYNEQFFGPGTRLTVL.

This rearrangement joins TRBV7-9 to TRBJ2-2; the D gene is possibly TRBD2 (5 bases). The germline V and J ends were trimmed by 3 bases and 1 base, with 12 bases remaining between them. Germline V gene sequence: CDR1 SEHNR, CDR2 FQNEAQ (reference sequence). The CDR3 extends over 16 amino acids. The CDR3 sequence: CASSFSHGMNTGELFF. CDR3 DNA sequence: TGTGCCAGCAGCTTTAGTCACGGGATGAACACCGGGGAGCTGTTTTTT. Full variable domain (outside the CDR3, taken from reference TRBV7-9 and TRBJ2-2): DTGVSQNPRHKITKRGQNVTFRCDPISEHNRLYWYRQTLGQGPEFLTYFQNEAQLEKSRLLSDRFSAERPKGSFSTLEIQRTEQGDSAMYLCASSFSHGMNTGELFFGEGSRLTVL.

The rearrangement links TRBV6-5 to TRBJ2-7; 8 bases are shared with TRBD1. Germline trimming cut 4 bases from V and 3 bases from J; bases unmatched to any gene: 8. Germline assignment: CDR1 MNHEY and CDR2 SVGAGI. The CDR3 has 15 amino acids. The CDR3 DNA sequence: TGTGCCAGCAGTTTCCCGGACAGGGAAGACTACGAGCAGTACGTC. This gives the protein CASSFPDREDYEQYV.

This chain connects TRBV6-1 to TRBJ1-2; 8 positions agree with TRBD1. The ends lost 2 bases at V and 8 bases at J; junction bases unmatched: 10. In germline, CDR1 is MNHNS, CDR2 SASEGT. The CDR3 has 15 residues. The DNA of the CDR3 is TGTGCCAGCAGTGAAAGAGCAGGGGGCTACTGGGGCTACACCTTC. It yields the protein CASSERAGGYWGYTF.

This chain links TRBV2 with TRBJ2-7, with 9 bases matching TRBD2. The germline CDR1 and CDR2 sequences are SNHLY and FYNNEI. The CDR3 sequence is 17 residues long. With 0 bases clipped from V and 2 bases from J, the junction kept 8 bases outside the gene matches. The CDR3 loop is CASSEAPVTSGAYEQYF. The DNA of the CDR3 is TGTGCCAGCAGTGAAGCGCCGGTGACTAGCGGAGCCTACGAGCAGTACTTC.

The gene calls are TRBV12-2 and TRBJ1-4; the D segment call TRBD1 is taken from the table without a DNA check. TRBV12-2 is flagged as a pseudogene. This CDR3 has 15 amino acids. CDR3 bases: TGTGCAAGTCGCGAAAACAGGGGACTCAATGAAAAACTGTTTTTT. It codes for CASRENRGLNEKLFF.

The V gene is TRBV9, the J gene TRBJ2-1; 9 positions agree with TRBD2. The ends lost 3 bases at V and 0 bases at J; junction bases unmatched: 4. The CDR3 covers 16 residues. CDR1 and CDR2 (germline): SGDLS, YYNGEE. Here the CDR3 DNA reads TGTGCCAGCAGCGATAGCGGGAGCCCCTCCTACAATGAGCAGTTCTTC. Protein: CASSDSGSPSYNEQFF.

The chain has TRBV7-6 and TRBJ1-2; no clear D gene. Germline values: CDR1 SGHVS, CDR2 FNYEAQ. V was pared by 3 bases and J by 10 bases, with 6 bases between. This CDR3 has 10 amino acids. The CDR3 coding sequence is TGTGCCAGCAGCTTTTACGTCTACACCTTC. The encoded protein is CASSFYVYTF.

This clone was detected only once. The chain joins TRBV29-1 to TRBJ1-2; D call uncertain. Germline values: CDR1 SQVTM, CDR2 ANQGSEA. This CDR3 comprises 14 residues. Between the trimmed V and J ends, which lost 0 bases and 4 bases, there was a span of 12 bases. CDR3 bases: TGCAGCGTTGAAGAGGAGGGAGTTGGCTATGGCTACACCTTC. Encoded protein: CSVEEEGVGYGYTF.

V usage is TRBV7-9 and J usage is TRBJ2-5, with D possibly called TRBD1 or TRBD2 (5 bases each). The CDR3 length is 15 residues. Between the trimmed V and J ends, which lost 1 base and 1 base, there was a span of 10 bases. Per germline, CDR1 SEHNR and CDR2 FQNEAQ (reference sequence). CDR3 sequence reads: CASSLGGALQETQYF. DNA for the CDR3: TGTGCCAGCAGCTTAGGAGGGGCGCTCCAAGAGACCCAGTACTTC.

The chain has TRBV4-3 and TRBJ1-2; 9 nucleotides match TRBD1. Germline V CDR1 and CDR2: LGHNA, YSLEER. The CDR3 extends over 16 amino acids. J was trimmed by 5 bases and V by 3 bases; bases with no gene match: 10. CDR3 in amino acids: CASSQDRGTGIYGYTF. The CDR3 DNA is TGCGCCAGCAGCCAGGATCGCGGGACAGGGATATATGGCTACACCTTC.

This chain joins TRBV11-2 and TRBJ2-7; D call uncertain. The CDR3 totals 14 residues. V was cut by 1 base and J by 11 bases, with 18 bases left in between. Germline CDR1 SGHAT, CDR2 FQNNGV. The CDR3 loop is CASSLVRPSTVEYF. CDR3 nucleotides: TGTGCCAGCAGCTTAGTAAGGCCATCGACGGTGGAGTACTTC.

The V call is TRBV29-1, the J call TRBJ2-2; 8 nucleotides line up with TRBD1. Germline V CDR1 and CDR2: SQVTM, ANQGSEA. The CDR3 covers 13 residues. J lost 5 bases, V lost 6 bases, and 5 bases had no gene match. The DNA for the CDR3 is TGCAGCGTAAACAACAGGGGGACCGGGGAGCTGTTTTTT. Its protein is CSVNNRGTGELFF.

The V gene is TRBV18, the J gene TRBJ2-7; 7 positions match TRBD2. Germline loops: CDR1 KGHSH, CDR2 LQKENI. V was pared by 0 bases and J by 7 bases, with 12 bases of the junction left unmatched. The CDR3 covers 16 residues. The chain's CDR3 is CASSPPTSRLGGEQYF. As DNA, the CDR3 is TGTGCCAGCTCACCACCGACTAGCCGATTAGGTGGTGAGCAGTACTTC.

Concerning this clone: One junction end does not reproduce the germline sequence, and a read error may be involved. The chain is built from TRBV7-9 and TRBJ2-3; 13 nucleotides match TRBD2. Germline CDR1 reads SEHNR; CDR2 reads FQNEAQ (reference sequence). The CDR3 runs to 16 residues. CDR3 DNA: TGTGCCGGCAGGACTAGCGGGGGCCGGGGCGCAGATACGCAGTATTTT. This sequence encodes CAGRTSGGRGADTQYF.

CDR3 amino acids: CASSSAWTSGSNGYEQYF. The DNA of the CDR3 is TGTGCCAGCAGCAGCGCCTGGACTAGCGGGAGTAACGGGTACGAGCAGTACTTC. The V and J genes are TRBV7-2 and TRBJ2-5; 13 bases align to TRBD2. TRBJ2-7 explains the end of the DNA better; the J call may be wrong. From germline, CDR1 is SGHTA and CDR2 FQGNSA. This CDR3 is 18 amino acids long.

The chain combines TRBV2 with TRBJ2-7, with D maybe TRBD2 (6 bases). V was pared by 4 bases and J by 1 base, with 11 bases between. CDR1 and CDR2 from the germline V gene are SNHLY and FYNNEI. This CDR3 spans 14 amino acids. The CDR3 here is CASSGGRRSYEQYV. The DNA of the CDR3 is TGTGCCAGCAGTGGGGGGAGGAGATCCTACGAGCAGTACGTC.

The V and J genes are TRBV6-6 and TRBJ2-3, with 8 bases matching TRBD2. Germline V lookup: CDR1 MNHNY, CDR2 SVGAGI (reference sequence). The CDR3 has 16 amino acids. Germline trimming cut 6 bases from V and 0 bases from J; bases unmatched to any gene: 8. The CDR3 spells CASRPHGRASTDTQYF. The CDR3 DNA sequence: TGTGCCAGCAGACCTCACGGGAGGGCAAGCACAGATACGCAGTATTTT.

The chain recombines TRBV2 with TRBJ2-7; D remains ambiguous. The CDR3 covers 14 residues. Germline assignment: CDR1 SNHLY and CDR2 FYNNEI. V shed 8 bases and J shed 1 base, with 15 bases lying between them. The CDR3 nucleotides are TGTGCCAGCGTCCCGGGTCTGGGTTCCTACGAGCAGTACGTC. Its protein is CASVPGLGSYEQYV.

The chain joins TRBV6-6 to TRBJ2-7, with 7 bases fitting TRBD2. Trimming at V came to 7 bases and at J to 3 bases, leaving 9 bases not matched to a gene. Germline V CDR1 and CDR2: MNHNY, SVGAGI (reference sequence). There are 14 residues in the CDR3. The CDR3 nucleotides read TGTGCCAGCACCACACTCGGGACTATCTACGAGCAGTACTTC. Amino acids: CASTTLGTIYEQYF.

V gene TRBV18 combines with J gene TRBJ1-1; the match to TRBD1 covers 7 bases. This CDR3 contains 16 residues. V dropped 0 bases and J dropped 1; count of bases not matched to a gene: 5. Germline CDR1 reads KGHSH; CDR2 reads LQKENI. Written as DNA, the CDR3 is TGTGCCAGCTCACCACCCAGGACAGGCCAGAACACTGAAGCTTTCTTT. Encoded protein: CASSPPRTGQNTEAFF.

This rearrangement joins TRBV12-5 to TRBJ2-4; no definite D call. CDR1 is LGHNT and CDR2 is FRNRAP in the germline V gene. Trimming left V 4 bases short and J 5 bases short, with 9 bases between. The CDR3 runs to 13 residues. CDR3 coding DNA: TGTGCTAGTGGTTCTGGTTTTGAAAACATTCAGTACTTC. It specifies CASGSGFENIQYF.

V gene TRBV7-9 combines with J gene TRBJ2-7; tentative D call: TRBD2 (5 bases). Germline assignment: CDR1 SEHNR and CDR2 FQNEAQ (reference sequence). This CDR3 is built from 15 residues. Deletions cut 0 bases from V and 2 bases from J, with 11 bases between. The CDR3 DNA reads TGTGCCAGCAGCTTAGCGGAAGCGGCGGCCTACGAGCAGTACTTC. It is translated as CASSLAEAAAYEQYF.

The CDR3 is CASSELSGRGYGYTF. The DNA of the CDR3 is TGTGCCAGCAGTGAACTCTCGGGAAGGGGCTATGGCTACACCTTC. The chain combines TRBV25-1 with TRBJ1-2, with D tentatively TRBD1 (5 bases). Trimming stripped 2 bases from V and 4 bases from J, with 14 bases between. CDR1 MGHDK and CDR2 SYGVNS come from the germline V gene. The CDR3 loop spans 15 amino acids.

J is TRBJ2-3 and V is TRBV15; tentatively, D is TRBD1 (5 bases). This CDR3 comprises 18 residues. V dropped 0 bases and J dropped 5 bases, with 21 bases sitting between them. Germline-derived CDR1 and CDR2 are LNHNV and YYDKDF (reference sequence). This CDR3 is CATSRDHQGAGSEDTQYF. The CDR3 DNA follows: TGTGCCACCAGCAGAGATCACCAAGGGGCAGGGTCGGAAGATACGCAGTATTTT.

V is TRBV7-2 and J is TRBJ2-1; D may correspond to TRBD1 or TRBD2 (5 bases each). The V end was cut by 2 bases, the J end by 6 bases, with 14 bases between. Germline V gene data show CDR1 as SGHTA and CDR2 as FQGNSA. The CDR3 loop spans 15 amino acids. This CDR3 reads CASSLSREFGNEQFF. CDR3 nucleotide sequence: TGTGCCAGCAGCTTATCCAGGGAGTTTGGCAATGAGCAGTTCTTC.

The chain employs TRBV12-5 and TRBJ2-7, with D possibly matching TRBD1 (5 bases). Germline CDR1 and CDR2: LGHNT and FRNRAP. The length of the CDR3 is 13 residues. V was trimmed by 4 bases and J by 0 bases, leaving 7 bases between them. CDR3 sequence reads: CASGYDSSYEQYF. CDR3 in DNA: TGTGCTAGTGGTTACGACAGCTCCTACGAGCAGTACTTC.

The chain carries TRBV10-1 and TRBJ2-7; D may be TRBD1 (5 bases). Trimming stripped 7 bases from V and 5 bases from J, with 21 bases between. This CDR3 has 15 amino acids. CDR1 is WNHNN, CDR2 SYGVQD, per germline (reference sequence). The CDR3 DNA reads as TGCGCCAGCATCCTACCTACAGGTTTTCTCGACGAGCAGTACGTC. Encoded protein: CASILPTGFLDEQYV.